Listed below are T cell receptor beta chains from one sample, sequenced in a study of shared clonotypes between healthy human individuals. Sequencing used immunoSEQ multiplex PCR; TCRdb keeps in-frame clones, though not all of them. The data contain around 2,100,000 clones, roughly 95% of them singletons. Sequenced material: naive CD8+ T cells sorted from blood. These receptors all come from a man younger than 30 in good health. CDR3s include the opening cysteine and the closing phenylalanine or tryptophan. A D gene is named only where the DNA matches it firmly. Clone size, where shown, is once, few, many, or a class for clones that have expanded.

clone_size: -; d_call: -; j_call: TRBJ2-3; v_call: TRBV1; cdr3_nt: TGCACCAGCATCCTACTGGGACCACCCACAGATACGCAGTATTTT; cdr3_aa: CTSILLGPPTDTQYF
clone_size: few; d_call: TRBD2; j_call: TRBJ2-7; v_call: TRBV5-4; cdr3_nt: TGTGCCAGCAGGAAGCCGGGACTAGAGGACCCCTACGAGCAGTACTTC; cdr3_aa: CASRKPGLEDPYEQYF
clone_size: -; d_call: -; j_call: TRBJ2-1; v_call: TRBV6-5; cdr3_nt: TGTGCCAGCAGTTACGGGGGGCAGGATGAGCAGTTCTTC; cdr3_aa: CASSYGGQDEQFF
clone_size: -; d_call: TRBD1; j_call: TRBJ1-5; v_call: TRBV30; cdr3_nt: TGTGCCTGGAGTGGCGACAGGGAACAGCCCCAGCATTTT; cdr3_aa: CAWSGDREQPQHF
clone_size: -; d_call: TRBD2; j_call: TRBJ2-2; v_call: TRBV29-1; cdr3_nt: TGCAGCGTTGGACTAGCGGGAACCGGGGAGCTGTTTTTT; cdr3_aa: CSVGLAGTGELFF
clone_size: -; d_call: TRBD1; j_call: TRBJ2-1; v_call: TRBV30; cdr3_nt: TGTGCCTGGAGTGGTTTGTCCAGGGGGCCTATACACAATGAGCAGTTCTTC; cdr3_aa: CAWSGLSRGPIHNEQFF
clone_size: -; d_call: TRBD1; j_call: TRBJ1-1; v_call: TRBV6-1; cdr3_nt: TGTGCCAGCAGTGAAGTAGGTTCAGGGGGCGAAAGGCCTGAAGCTTTCTTT; cdr3_aa: CASSEVGSGGERPEAFF
clone_size: -; d_call: TRBD1; j_call: TRBJ1-1; v_call: TRBV4-1; cdr3_nt: TGCGCCAGCAGCACGCGACAGGGGAACACTGAAGCTTTCTTT; cdr3_aa: CASSTRQGNTEAFF
clone_size: -; d_call: -; j_call: TRBJ2-1; v_call: TRBV6-6; cdr3_nt: TGTGCCAGCAGTTACTCGGGGAGCAATGAGCAGTTCTTC; cdr3_aa: CASSYSGSNEQFF
clone_size: -; d_call: -; j_call: TRBJ1-1; v_call: TRBV6-5; cdr3_nt: TGTGCCAGCAGTTACTCGACAGGATCTGAAGCTTTCTTT; cdr3_aa: CASSYSTGSEAFF
clone_size: -; d_call: TRBD1; j_call: TRBJ1-6; v_call: TRBV19; cdr3_nt: TGTGCCAGTAGTACCCGGGACAGGGAAATCCACTTT; cdr3_aa: CASSTRDREIHF
clone_size: -; d_call: -; j_call: TRBJ2-1; v_call: TRBV12-1; cdr3_nt: TGTGCCAGCAGCCATTACAATGAGCAGTTCTTC; cdr3_aa: CASSHYNEQFF
clone_size: -; d_call: -; j_call: TRBJ2-7; v_call: TRBV19; cdr3_nt: TGTGCCAGTAGTATTGAGGGGCGCTACTACGAGCAGTACTTC; cdr3_aa: CASSIEGRYYEQYF
clone_size: -; d_call: TRBD1; j_call: TRBJ1-1; v_call: TRBV18; cdr3_nt: TGTGCCAGCTCCGGGACAGGGGGCCCTGAAGCTTTCTTT; cdr3_aa: CASSGTGGPEAFF
clone_size: -; d_call: TRBD2; j_call: TRBJ2-7; v_call: TRBV5-6; cdr3_nt: TGTGCCAGCAGCCGTAGCGGGAAGTACTTGGAGCAGTACTTC; cdr3_aa: CASSRSGKYLEQYF
clone_size: -; d_call: TRBD2; j_call: TRBJ2-1; v_call: TRBV28; cdr3_nt: TGTGCCAGCAGTTTATGGATAAGCGGGGGCCTACAGTTCTTC; cdr3_aa: CASSLWISGGLQFF
clone_size: -; d_call: TRBD1; j_call: TRBJ2-7; v_call: TRBV9; cdr3_nt: TGTGCCAGCAGCCCTAGAGGAGACAGGGTCTACGAGCAGTACTTC; cdr3_aa: CASSPRGDRVYEQYF
clone_size: -; d_call: TRBD1; j_call: TRBJ2-7; v_call: TRBV4-3; cdr3_nt: TGCGCCAGCAGCCAAGCGGGGACAGGGAATCCCTACGAGCAGTACTTC; cdr3_aa: CASSQAGTGNPYEQYF
clone_size: -; d_call: -; j_call: TRBJ1-1; v_call: TRBV28; cdr3_nt: TGTGCCAGCAGTTTAGGAGGGGAGGATACTGAAGCTTTCTTT; cdr3_aa: CASSLGGEDTEAFF
clone_size: -; d_call: -; j_call: TRBJ2-3; v_call: TRBV13; cdr3_nt: TGTGCCAGCAGCTTAAGGGACACGGGAGATACGCAGTATTTT; cdr3_aa: CASSLRDTGDTQYF
clone_size: -; d_call: TRBD2; j_call: TRBJ2-5; v_call: TRBV5-1; cdr3_nt: TGCGCCAGCAGCCCTCTAGCGGGGGAAGGAGAGACCCAGTACTTC; cdr3_aa: CASSPLAGEGETQYF
clone_size: -; d_call: TRBD1; j_call: TRBJ1-3; v_call: TRBV5-4; cdr3_nt: TGTGCCAGCAGCCCCGGTAGACAGGGTGCTGGAAACACCATATATTTT; cdr3_aa: CASSPGRQGAGNTIYF
clone_size: -; d_call: TRBD1; j_call: TRBJ2-7; v_call: TRBV5-4; cdr3_nt: TGTGCCAGCAGCGCGGACAGGGGGCACTACGAGCAGTACTTC; cdr3_aa: CASSADRGHYEQYF
clone_size: -; d_call: -; j_call: TRBJ2-3; v_call: TRBV11-3; cdr3_nt: TGTGCCAGCACCTTCGGGGTAGGAGATACGCAGTATTTT; cdr3_aa: CASTFGVGDTQYF
clone_size: once; d_call: -; j_call: TRBJ1-2; v_call: TRBV27; cdr3_nt: TGTGCCAGCACTTCCCTCCCAAGGGGGGCGTATGGCTACACCTTC; cdr3_aa: CASTSLPRGAYGYTF
clone_size: -; d_call: -; j_call: TRBJ1-2; v_call: TRBV9; cdr3_nt: TGTGCCAGCAGTGGGGTAAACTATGGCTACACCTTC; cdr3_aa: CASSGVNYGYTF
clone_size: -; d_call: -; j_call: TRBJ1-1; v_call: TRBV19; cdr3_nt: TGTGCCAGTAGTCCAGCTGGGGGCTGGACTGAAGCTTTCTTT; cdr3_aa: CASSPAGGWTEAFF
clone_size: -; d_call: TRBD1; j_call: TRBJ1-1; v_call: TRBV5-1; cdr3_nt: TGCGCCAGCAGCTCCCGGGACAGCGCACCAAAACACACTGAAGCTTTCTTT; cdr3_aa: CASSSRDSAPKHTEAFF
clone_size: -; d_call: -; j_call: TRBJ2-2; v_call: TRBV11-2; cdr3_nt: TGTGCCAGCAGCTTAGGGGTGGCTAGCGAGACGGTTAACACCGGGGAGCTGTTTTTT; cdr3_aa: CASSLGVASETVNTGELFF
clone_size: -; d_call: -; j_call: TRBJ1-2; v_call: TRBV9; cdr3_nt: TGTGCCAGCAGCGAGCGGGTAGATGGCAGGGAACGTTACTATGGCTACACCTTC; cdr3_aa: CASSERVDGRERYYGYTF
clone_size: -; d_call: TRBD2; j_call: TRBJ2-1; v_call: TRBV7-6; cdr3_nt: TGTGCCAGCAGCTTAGCTCCCCCCGGGGGTAGCGGGAGGGACCTCAATGAGCAGTTCTTC; cdr3_aa: CASSLAPPGGSGRDLNEQFF
clone_size: -; d_call: -; j_call: TRBJ2-7; v_call: TRBV5-6; cdr3_nt: TGTGCCAGCAGCTTACCGGGACTCTCAACCCTTCGGGCGCGGGAGCAGTACTTC; cdr3_aa: CASSLPGLSTLRAREQYF
clone_size: -; d_call: TRBD1; j_call: TRBJ1-2; v_call: TRBV5-1; cdr3_nt: TGCGCCAGCAAGGGGGCCACGGATGGCTACACCTTC; cdr3_aa: CASKGATDGYTF
clone_size: -; d_call: TRBD2; j_call: TRBJ2-1; v_call: TRBV5-1; cdr3_nt: TGCGCCAGCAGCTTATCCCTAGCGGGGCAAGACCACAATGAGCAGTTCTTC; cdr3_aa: CASSLSLAGQDHNEQFF
clone_size: -; d_call: TRBD2; j_call: TRBJ2-3; v_call: TRBV7-3; cdr3_nt: TGTGCCAGCAGCTTGGGGGGGAACACAGATACGCAGTATTTT; cdr3_aa: CASSLGGNTDTQYF
clone_size: -; d_call: -; j_call: TRBJ1-1; v_call: TRBV27; cdr3_nt: TGTGCCAGCAGTTTAAGGACGGTGGACACTGAAGCTTTCTTT; cdr3_aa: CASSLRTVDTEAFF
clone_size: -; d_call: TRBD2; j_call: TRBJ2-5; v_call: TRBV4-1; cdr3_nt: TGCGCCAGCAGCCAAGAGGGTAGCGGGAGAGGCTTATTGCAGACCCAGTACTTC; cdr3_aa: CASSQEGSGRGLLQTQYF
clone_size: -; d_call: TRBD2; j_call: TRBJ2-1; v_call: TRBV6-1; cdr3_nt: TGTGCCAGCAGTGAATCGCCGGGGGGGGAGCAGTTCTTC; cdr3_aa: CASSESPGGEQFF
clone_size: -; d_call: TRBD1; j_call: TRBJ2-7; v_call: TRBV18; cdr3_nt: TGTGCCAGCTCACCAAGGGACAGGAGCTCCTACGAGCAGTACTTC; cdr3_aa: CASSPRDRSSYEQYF
clone_size: -; d_call: -; j_call: TRBJ1-5; v_call: TRBV6-5; cdr3_nt: TGTGCCAGCAGTACCCTTACAGACAATCAGCCCCAGCATTTT; cdr3_aa: CASSTLTDNQPQHF
clone_size: once; d_call: TRBD2; j_call: TRBJ2-7; v_call: TRBV11-2; cdr3_nt: TGTGCCAGCAGCGTGGGGACTAGCGGCTACGAGCAGTACTTC; cdr3_aa: CASSVGTSGYEQYF
clone_size: -; d_call: -; j_call: TRBJ1-5; v_call: TRBV10-3; cdr3_nt: TGTGCCATCGGGGGAGGCAATCAGCCCCAGCATTTT; cdr3_aa: CAIGGGNQPQHF
clone_size: -; d_call: TRBD1; j_call: TRBJ2-1; v_call: TRBV4-2; cdr3_nt: TGTGCCAGCAGCCAAGGGACAGGCTCCTACAATGAGCAGTTCTTC; cdr3_aa: CASSQGTGSYNEQFF
clone_size: -; d_call: -; j_call: TRBJ2-2; v_call: TRBV7-2; cdr3_nt: TGTGCCAGCAGCTTAGTACCCGGGGAGCTGTTTTTT; cdr3_aa: CASSLVPGELFF
clone_size: -; d_call: -; j_call: TRBJ1-5; v_call: TRBV27; cdr3_nt: TGTGCCAGCAGTAATAGCAATCAGCCCCAGCATTTT; cdr3_aa: CASSNSNQPQHF
clone_size: once; d_call: TRBD2; j_call: TRBJ2-1; v_call: TRBV11-2; cdr3_nt: TGTGCCAGCAGCTTAGACCCGGGACTAGGGGGCAATGAGCAGTTCTTC; cdr3_aa: CASSLDPGLGGNEQFF
clone_size: once; d_call: -; j_call: TRBJ2-3; v_call: TRBV6-1; cdr3_nt: TGTGCCAGCAGTGAATGGGTTAAGGGTAGCACAGATACGCAGTATTTT; cdr3_aa: CASSEWVKGSTDTQYF
clone_size: few; d_call: TRBD1; j_call: TRBJ1-5; v_call: TRBV6-1; cdr3_nt: TGTGCCAGCAGTGAGAACAGGGGTGGAGTGTCCCATCAGCCCCAGCATTTT; cdr3_aa: CASSENRGGVSHQPQHF
clone_size: -; d_call: TRBD2; j_call: TRBJ2-3; v_call: TRBV9; cdr3_nt: TGTGCCAGCAGCGCTAGCGGGGCGGCGGATACGCAGTATTTT; cdr3_aa: CASSASGAADTQYF
clone_size: -; d_call: -; j_call: TRBJ2-7; v_call: TRBV19; cdr3_nt: TGTGCCAGTAGTATTCGTGGCGGTTCTACCTACGAGCAGTACTTC; cdr3_aa: CASSIRGGSTYEQYF
clone_size: once; d_call: -; j_call: TRBJ1-2; v_call: TRBV19; cdr3_nt: TGTGCCAGTAGTAAGGGGACCAAACCCTCGACAGCTACCTATGGCTACACCTTC; cdr3_aa: CASSKGTKPSTATYGYTF
clone_size: -; d_call: TRBD2; j_call: TRBJ2-7; v_call: TRBV10-3; cdr3_nt: TGTGCCATCAGTGCTCCCGAAGGCCTAGCGGGAGGGCCGACCGGGTACGAGCAGTACTTC; cdr3_aa: CAISAPEGLAGGPTGYEQYF
clone_size: -; d_call: TRBD1; j_call: TRBJ1-1; v_call: TRBV28; cdr3_nt: TGTGCCAGCGCCACGGGACAGTCTGGGACTGAAGCTTTCTTT; cdr3_aa: CASATGQSGTEAFF
clone_size: -; d_call: -; j_call: TRBJ2-7; v_call: TRBV9; cdr3_nt: TGTGCCAGCAGCGTAGCTACGACGGGTGAGCAGTACTTC; cdr3_aa: CASSVATTGEQYF
clone_size: -; d_call: TRBD2; j_call: TRBJ2-7; v_call: TRBV4-3; cdr3_nt: TGCGCCAGCAGCCATGGGCCTAGCGGATACGAGCAGTACTTC; cdr3_aa: CASSHGPSGYEQYF